Below, 21 T cell receptor beta chains from the same sample are listed, as sequenced in a study of ipilimumab plus nivolumab after autologous stem cell transplantation. Sequenced by immunoSEQ multiplex PCR; TCRdb stores in-frame clones only, minus some. Of around 3,200 clones in the sample, around four fifths were seen once. Sequencing was performed on PBMCs, taken in a trial of ipilimumab plus nivolumab as post-transplant consolidation. These receptors came from a male donor with multiple myeloma.

The chain couples TRBV25-1 to TRBJ1-6; 7 positions agree with TRBD1. The CDR3 sequence is 15 residues long. Germline lookup yields CDR1 MGHDK and CDR2 SYGVNS. The trim removed 1 base at V and 7 bases at J, leaving 4 bases unmatched. The CDR3 DNA reads as TGTGCCAGCAGTGAATTTGGGACAGAGAATTCACCCCTCCACTTT. It yields the protein CASSEFGTENSPLHF.

V is TRBV5-1 and J is TRBJ2-7, with 8 positions matching TRBD1. Per germline, CDR1 SGHRS and CDR2 YFSETQ. Germline trimming cut 0 bases from V and 6 bases from J; bases unmatched to any gene: 5. The CDR3 is 14 amino acids. The CDR3 DNA reads TGCGCCAGCAGCTTGGAGGGCAGGGGGCTCGAGCAGTACTTC. Amino acids: CASSLEGRGLEQYF.

The chain uses TRBV7-8 and TRBJ1-5; no firm D call. The germline V gene has CDR1 SGHVS and CDR2 FQNEAQ. The CDR3 is 15 residues long. V was trimmed by 5 bases and J by 3 bases, leaving 14 bases between them. CDR3 protein: CASSRGAISNQPQHF. The CDR3 DNA follows: TGTGCCAGCAGCCGAGGTGCGATTTCCAATCAGCCCCAGCATTTT.

The rearrangement uses TRBV7-7 and TRBJ1-1; no clear D. The CDR3 contains 17 residues. V was trimmed by 1 base and J by 0 bases, leaving 15 bases between them. Germline lookup yields CDR1 SSHAT and CDR2 FNYEAQ (reference sequence). The CDR3 reads CASSLGTRTHMNTEAFF. CDR3 DNA: TGTGCCAGCAGCTTAGGGACCCGGACCCATATGAACACTGAAGCTTTCTTT.

This clone was seen a single time. The gene calls are TRBV30 and TRBJ1-6; perhaps TRBD1 as D (5 bases). V gave up 5 bases and J gave up 12 bases, with 14 bases separating them. From germline, CDR1 is GTSNPN and CDR2 SVGIG (reference sequence). The CDR3 totals 12 residues. CDR3 amino acids: CAWGRTQGPLHF. In DNA form, the CDR3 reads TGTGCCTGGGGCCGTACCCAGGGACCCCTCCACTTT.

In this sample, this clone turned up a few times. The rearrangement uses TRBV7-9 and TRBJ1-5, with D hard to call. The V end was cut by 6 bases, the J end by 5 bases, with 8 bases between. Per the germline V gene, CDR1 is SEHNR and CDR2 is FQNEAQ (reference sequence). CDR3 length: 12 amino acids. The CDR3 DNA sequence: TGTGCCAGCAGGGACCGAGATCAGCCCCAGCATTTT. Encoded protein: CASRDRDQPQHF.

The rearrangement links TRBV28 to TRBJ1-1; D is perhaps TRBD1 (6 bases). V was shortened by 3 bases and J by 4 bases, with 15 bases between the two germline ends. CDR3 length: 15 residues. Germline V gene sequence: CDR1 MDHEN, CDR2 SYDVKM. The CDR3 sequence: CASSFLLGGGTEAFF. In DNA form, the CDR3 reads TGTGCCAGCAGTTTTCTGCTAGGGGGTGGCACTGAAGCTTTCTTT.

CDR3 nucleotide sequence: TGTGCCAGTAGTACCTCGGGGGGGGCTAAGGGCCAGCCCCAGCATTTT. Its translation: CASSTSGGAKGQPQHF. The chain carries TRBV19 and TRBJ1-5, with D tentatively TRBD1 (6 bases). Trimming removed 4 bases at V and 7 bases at J, with 20 bases between. Germline V lookup: CDR1 LNHDA, CDR2 SQIVND (reference sequence). The CDR3 extends over 16 amino acids.

V usage is TRBV18 and J usage is TRBJ2-7; TRBD1 aligns across 11 bases. V shed 3 bases and J 7 bases; nucleotides not matched to a gene: 8. This CDR3 spans 15 amino acids. Looked up from germline, CDR1 is KGHSH and CDR2 is LQKENI. The CDR3 DNA follows: TGTGCCAGCTCACCTACGCGGACAGGGGGCGGAGAGCAGTACTTC. It yields the protein CASSPTRTGGGEQYF.

The V and J genes are TRBV27 and TRBJ2-2; D perhaps matches TRBD2 (7 bases). Trimming took off 3 bases at V and 0 bases at J, with 14 bases between the two ends. Looked up from germline, CDR1 is MNHEY and CDR2 is SMNVEV (reference sequence). The CDR3 is 17 residues long. The CDR3 DNA reads TGTGCCAGCAGTTTCGTAGGGGGGGGGACGAACACCGGGGAGCTGTTTTTT. This codes for CASSFVGGGTNTGELFF.

The J gene is TRBJ1-2, the V gene TRBV29-1; D might be TRBD1 (6 bases). The CDR3 runs to 12 residues. From germline, CDR1 is SQVTM and CDR2 ANQGSEA. The V end was cut by 6 bases, the J end by 4 bases, with 12 bases between. As DNA, the CDR3 is TGCAGCGTGGACAGCACCCGCTATGGCTACACCTTC. Its protein product is CSVDSTRYGYTF.

This CDR3 is CASSSGGLDYTQYF. The CDR3 DNA follows: TGTGCCAGCAGCTCAGGGGGTTTGGACTATACGCAGTATTTT. The chain has TRBV7-8 and TRBJ2-3; 7 bases are a match to TRBD1. The CDR3 runs to 14 residues. V lost 4 bases, J lost 7 bases, and 8 bases stayed unmatched. Germline assignment: CDR1 SGHVS and CDR2 FQNEAQ.

The V gene is TRBV7-9, the J gene TRBJ2-3, with D unresolved. Per the germline V gene, CDR1 is SEHNR and CDR2 is FQNEAQ (reference sequence). The CDR3 has 13 amino acids. V was pared by 3 bases and J by 0 bases, with 4 bases between. CDR3 loop: CASSFSSTDTQYF. The CDR3 bases are TGTGCCAGCAGCTTTTCTAGCACAGATACGCAGTATTTT.

The V call is TRBV5-6, the J call TRBJ2-4; the D gene is possibly TRBD2 (5 bases). V shed 3 bases and J shed 11 bases, with 21 bases lying between them. This CDR3 contains 15 residues. CDR1 and CDR2 from the germline V gene are SGHDT and YYEEEE. The CDR3 here is CASSYERLGGGVQYF. DNA for the CDR3: TGTGCCAGCAGCTATGAGCGGTTAGGTGGTGGGGTTCAGTACTTC.

The chain employs TRBV7-9 and TRBJ1-1, with D tentatively TRBD1 (5 bases). V was shortened by 6 bases and J by 4 bases, with 24 bases between the two germline ends. The CDR3 consists of 17 residues. Germline V gene lookup returns CDR1 SEHNR and CDR2 FQNEAQ (reference sequence). CDR3 sequence: CASRNLYRGLQSTEAFF. The CDR3 DNA sequence: TGTGCCAGCAGGAATCTTTATCGGGGGTTACAAAGCACTGAAGCTTTCTTT.

The chain has TRBV7-2 and TRBJ1-6; 8 bases are a match to TRBD1. The length of the CDR3 is 14 residues. Germline trimming cut 4 bases from V and 10 bases from J; bases unmatched to any gene: 6. From germline, CDR1 is SGHTA and CDR2 FQGNSA. The CDR3 region has the DNA TGTGCCAGCAGCTACGGACAGGGCGGATCACCCCTCCACTTT. Protein: CASSYGQGGSPLHF.

The chain joins TRBV5-1 to TRBJ1-4; TRBD1 is a possible D gene (6 bases). The CDR3 is 15 residues long. The V and J ends lost 3 bases and 4 bases respectively, with 13 bases between them. Germline CDR1 reads SGHRS; CDR2 reads YFSETQ. CDR3 sequence: CASSSYGTNNEKLFF. The CDR3 coding sequence is TGCGCCAGCAGCTCCTACGGGACAAATAATGAAAAACTGTTTTTT.

This CDR3 is CASSWDRVSPLHF. CDR3 coding DNA: TGTGCCAGCAGCTGGGACAGGGTTTCACCCCTCCACTTT. The rearrangement joins TRBV7-2 to TRBJ1-6; 9 bases map to TRBD1. V lost 4 bases to trimming and J lost 9 bases; unmatched junction nucleotides: 1. Germline-derived CDR1 and CDR2 are SGHTA and FQGNSA. The CDR3 loop spans 13 amino acids.

The rearrangement uses TRBV7-3 and TRBJ2-7, with D perhaps TRBD2 (7 bases). Trimming removed 5 bases from V and 7 bases from J, with 18 bases in between. Germline CDR1 SGHTA, CDR2 FQGTGA. There are 14 residues in the CDR3. CDR3 DNA: TGTGCCAGCAGCGGGGGCGGGGCAGCGGGAGAGCAGTACTTC. Its translation is CASSGGGAAGEQYF.

The chain joins TRBV11-1 to TRBJ1-1; 7 nucleotides agree with TRBD1. The germline gives CDR1 SGHAT, CDR2 FQDESV (reference sequence). This CDR3 has 15 amino acids. V shed 1 base, J shed 0 bases, and the junction held 2 bases outside the gene matches. CDR3 protein: CASSLGDSLNTEAFF. As DNA, the CDR3 is TGTGCCAGCAGCTTAGGGGACAGCCTGAACACTGAAGCTTTCTTT.

This chain connects TRBV7-6 to TRBJ2-3; unclear D gene. Germline V gene sequence: CDR1 SGHVS, CDR2 FNYEAQ. The ends were cut back, 2 bases at V and 1 base at J, with 7 bases in the middle. There are 14 residues in the CDR3. The CDR3 nucleotides read TGTGCCAGCAGCTTAACTACGGGCACAGATACGCAGTATTTT. This gives the protein CASSLTTGTDTQYF. The full variable domain, its missing parts supplied by reference TRBV7-6 and TRBJ2-3, is GAGVSQSPRYKVTKRGQDVALRCDPISGHVSLYWYRQALGQGPEFLTYFNYEAQQDKSGLPNDRFSAERPEGSISTLTIQRTEQRDSAMYRCASSLTTGTDTQYFGPGTRLTVL.